This T cell receptor beta chain was obtained from a study of blood T cell repertoires in COVID-19. For the study at large: Sources were T cells, B-cell-depleted T cells, or PBMCs; the material itself was cDNA or gDNA.

In the authors' methods: How many nucleated cells were present was estimated from reference gene primer amplification. Some clones are missing from TCRdb's copy, which holds only in-frame ones; the method was immunoSEQ multiplex PCR. That table furnishes V, J and clone size, whereas the DNA furnished D and trimming. The sample holds hundreds of thousands of clones, around nine tenths seen once. The CDR3 spans 14 residues. V was clipped by 5 bases and J by 9 bases; unmatched bases: 8. The germline V gene encodes CDR1 SEHNR and CDR2 FQNEAQ (reference sequence). Across under 25 US areas, participants ranged in age from about 18 to 100 years. Resolution of symptoms, clearance, or two negative PCRs was present in recovered Cohort 3 donors.

The chain uses TRBV7-9 and TRBJ1-4; 8 bases match TRBD1. The sample was PBMCs or T cells enriched from blood (not recorded which). This TCR came from a woman in her thirties or forties who had recovered from COVID-19. As DNA, the CDR3 is TGTGCCAGCAGCCCGACAGGGGACGGGAAAAAACTGTTTTTT. It specifies CASSPTGDGKKLFF.